This is a list of T cell receptor beta chains from one sample in a study of human T cells and chemical hapten exposure. Using its own MiXCR run on the RACE reads, TCRdb lists one record per CDR3 protein. The table includes approximately 370,000 distinct CDR3 sequences, 4.5% to 5.5% detected once. The sample consisted of whole blood, taken in connection with sensitization to the hapten diphenylcyclopropenone (DPC). These receptor sequences come from a woman aged 18-29 years with alopecia areata. Some clones in this sample may be carry-over from other donors' samples. Each CDR3 is given with its conserved first and last residue. Each record gives: J gene, clone size, D gene, CDR3 length, V gene, CDR3 DNA, CDR3 protein. D genes are given only for firm matches. Clone size, where shown, is once, few, many, or a class for clones that have expanded.

TRBJ1-1 many NA 17 TRBV20-1 TGCAGTGCTCGGAGGCCCGCCGTGACAGGCATCAGTAGGGAAGCTTTCTTT CSARRPAVTGISREAFF
TRBJ2-3 once TRBD1 15 TRBV27 TGTGCCAGCACCCATGCCGACAGGGTGCGAGATACGCAGTATTTT CASTHADRVRDTQYF
TRBJ2-3 few TRBD2 15 TRBV20-1 TGCAGTGCTAGGGGTAGCGGGGTTCAGGTAGATACGCAGTATTTT CSARGSGVQVDTQYF
TRBJ2-1 many NA 13 TRBV6-2/TRBV6-3 TGTGCCAGCAGTTACTATGGAAGGGATGAGCAGTTCTTC CASSYYGRDEQFF
TRBJ1-1 NA NA 13 TRBV6-4 TGTGCCAGCAGTGCGGAGATGTACACTGAAGCTTTCTTT CASSAEMYTEAFF
TRBJ1-5 few TRBD1 18 TRBV18 TGTGCCAGCTCACCACAATACTCAGGGGGCTTTAGCAATCAGCCCCAGCATTTT CASSPQYSGGFSNQPQHF
TRBJ2-5 few TRBD1 14 TRBV10-3 TGTGCCACCTCGGACAGGGGGCATTTAGAGACCCAGTACTTC CATSDRGHLETQYF
TRBJ1-2 NA TRBD1 13 TRBV2 TGTGCCAGCAGGAACAGGGGTAGCGGTGGCTACACCTTC CASRNRGSGGYTF
TRBJ2-6 many TRBD1 19 TRBV6-1 TGTGCCAGCAGGGACTCCCCGGGCAGGGGGATTGCTGGGGCCAACGTCCTGACTTTC CASRDSPGRGIAGANVLTF
TRBJ1-4 many NA 13 TRBV7-6 TGTGCCAGCAGCGGGAGAGATAATGAAAAACTGTTTTTT CASSGRDNEKLFF
TRBJ2-5 few NA 15 TRBV4-3 TGCGCCAGCAGCCAAGATCAACAGCTCCAAGAGACCCAGTACTTC CASSQDQQLQETQYF
TRBJ2-1 NA TRBD2 16 TRBV6-2/TRBV6-3 TGTGCCAGCAGACCCAAGCGGGGGAGCTCCTACAATGAGCAGTTCTTC CASRPKRGSSYNEQFF
TRBJ2-2 NA NA 15 TRBV15 TGTGCCACCAGCAGAGATCGGGGGGCCGCCGGGGAGCTGTTTTTT CATSRDRGAAGELFF
TRBJ1-4 NA NA 15 TRBV15 TGTGCCACCAGCAGAGAAGGAATCGGATTGGAAAAACTGTTTTTT CATSREGIGLEKLFF
TRBJ2-1 NA NA 13 TRBV20-1 TGCAGTGCCTTACGGACCTCTGACAATGAGCAGTTCTTC CSALRTSDNEQFF
TRBJ1-1 NA NA 14 TRBV11-2 TGTGCCAGCAGACCGGGACGGAGCGGTGGTGAAGCTTTCTTT CASRPGRSGGEAFF
TRBJ2-5 few NA 14 TRBV7-9 TGTGCCAGCAGCGAGTTAGGGGTTCAAGAGACCCAGTACTTC CASSELGVQETQYF
TRBJ1-1 many NA 13 TRBV6-5 TGTGCCACCAGCACTACGGGGGCTAATGAAGCTTTCTTT CATSTTGANEAFF
TRBJ2-5 NA NA 15 TRBV7-3 TGTGCCAGCAGCCCTCTCGGACTAAATCAAGAGACCCAGTACTTC CASSPLGLNQETQYF
TRBJ1-6 many NA 13 TRBV27 TGTGCCAGCAGTCCGGGCAGGGGTTCACCCCTCCACTTT CASSPGRGSPLHF
TRBJ1-2 NA NA 12 TRBV6-2/TRBV6-3 TGTGCCAGCAGTGGACTGCTCTATGGCTACACCTTC CASSGLLYGYTF
TRBJ2-5 few TRBD2 17 TRBV4-3 TGCGCCAGCAGCCAGACCTTGAGCGGGACCCCTCGGGAGACCCAGTACTTC CASSQTLSGTPRETQYF
TRBJ2-1 many NA 16 TRBV11-2 TGTGCCAGCAGCCTGCGGCAGGGGACGACCTACAATGAGCAGTTCTTC CASSLRQGTTYNEQFF
TRBJ1-3 few NA 14 TRBV10-3 TGTGCCATCAGTGTTTCCGCCCTTTGGGTCACCATATATTTT CAISVSALWVTIYF
TRBJ1-2 many NA 13 TRBV6-2/TRBV6-3 TGTGCCAGCAGCCGGGGGGACGGCTATGGCTACACCTTC CASSRGDGYGYTF
TRBJ1-5 few NA 15 TRBV5-6 TGTGCCAGCAGCTTGGGTGAGACACCGGGACAGCCCCAGCATTTT CASSLGETPGQPQHF
TRBJ1-2 many TRBD1 14 TRBV29-1 TGCAGCGTTGGTAGCACAGGGGGTTCAAATGGCTACACCTTC CSVGSTGGSNGYTF
TRBJ1-4 few NA 13 TRBV2 TGTGCCAGCAGGGACACAGTGACCGAAAAACTGTTTTTT CASRDTVTEKLFF
TRBJ1-5 few NA 15 TRBV7-2 TGTGCCAGCAGCTCCCGACAGGCCCCCAATCAGCCCCAGCATTTT CASSSRQAPNQPQHF
TRBJ2-1 few NA 16 TRBV5-4 TGTGCCAGCAGCCAAGGGACCGTGAGCTCCTACAATGAGCAGTTCTTC CASSQGTVSSYNEQFF
TRBJ1-6 many NA 17 TRBV6-5 TGTGCCAGCAGTTACTCCCTGCACAAGCTGACTAATTCACCCCTCCACTTT CASSYSLHKLTNSPLHF
TRBJ2-2 once NA 18 TRBV28 TGTGCCAGCAGTCTCCATCCGGGCCGGCTTCGAGGCACCGGGGAGCTGTTTTTT CASSLHPGRLRGTGELFF
TRBJ1-4 NA NA 16 TRBV7-9 TGTGCCAGCACCAAGTTAAACAGGCTTTCTAATGAAAAACTGTTTTTT CASTKLNRLSNEKLFF
TRBJ1-4 many NA 14 TRBV14 TGTGCCAGCAGCCCAGTGAGAACTAATGAAAAACTGTTTTTT CASSPVRTNEKLFF
TRBJ2-7 many TRBD1 15 TRBV5-5 TGTGCCAGCAGCTTACAGGGGGGCAGGTCCTACGAGCAGTACTTC CASSLQGGRSYEQYF
TRBJ1-5 many NA 14 TRBV12-3/TRBV12-4 TGTGCCAGCAGTTTTCTCTCTAGCAATCAGCCCCAGCATTTT CASSFLSSNQPQHF
TRBJ2-5 many NA 13 TRBV10-3 TGTGCCATCAGTGAAACCTCCCGAGAGACCCAGTACTTC CAISETSRETQYF
TRBJ1-2 many TRBD1 13 TRBV12-3/TRBV12-4 TGTGCCAGCAGTTATCGGACAGGGCGAGGCTACACCTTC CASSYRTGRGYTF
TRBJ2-7 many NA 12 TRBV28 TGTGCCAGCAGTTTACGGGGTGCCGAGCAGTACTTC CASSLRGAEQYF
TRBJ2-7 few NA 14 TRBV5-1 TGCGCCAGTGCGCCTGGGACACCGGCGGTCGAGCAGTACTTC CASAPGTPAVEQYF
TRBJ2-3 many NA 13 TRBV3-1 TGTGCCAGCAGCCAAACCCTCACAGATACGCAGTATTTT CASSQTLTDTQYF
TRBJ2-3 NA TRBD2 19 TRBV27 TGTGCCAGCAGTTCCCCTTCGGCGGGGGGTGAAACTAGCACAGATACGCAGTATTTT CASSSPSAGGETSTDTQYF
TRBJ2-5 many NA 14 TRBV6-6 TGTGCCAGCAGCCCTACAGGGTCGGATGAGACCCAGTACTTC CASSPTGSDETQYF
TRBJ1-4 NA NA 13 TRBV7-2 TGTGCCAGCAGCCGCAGAGAGCGCAGTCAACTGTTTTTT CASSRRERSQLFF
TRBJ2-4 few TRBD2 14 TRBV20-1 TGCAGTGCTAGGTCTAGCGGGGGGGCGTACATTCAGTACTTC CSARSSGGAYIQYF
TRBJ1-2 NA NA 14 TRBV29-1 TGCAGCGTCTCTGACAGGTCCGGGAGGTATGGCTACACCTTC CSVSDRSGRYGYTF
TRBJ1-5 many NA 13 TRBV12-3/TRBV12-4 NA CASSSSTDQPQHF
TRBJ2-2 many NA 12 TRBV20-1 TGCAGTGCTGTGACTAGGTCCGGGGAGCTGTTTTTT CSAVTRSGELFF
TRBJ1-5 many NA 16 TRBV28 TGTGCCAGCAGTCTCCTGGAGTATAATAGCAATCAGCCCCAGCATTTT CASSLLEYNSNQPQHF
TRBJ2-1 once NA 18 TRBV6-2/TRBV6-3 TGTGCCAGCAGCCCCTGGGGGGGGGCTTCCCTTACCTCGAATGAGCAGTTATTC CASSPWGGASLTSNEQLF